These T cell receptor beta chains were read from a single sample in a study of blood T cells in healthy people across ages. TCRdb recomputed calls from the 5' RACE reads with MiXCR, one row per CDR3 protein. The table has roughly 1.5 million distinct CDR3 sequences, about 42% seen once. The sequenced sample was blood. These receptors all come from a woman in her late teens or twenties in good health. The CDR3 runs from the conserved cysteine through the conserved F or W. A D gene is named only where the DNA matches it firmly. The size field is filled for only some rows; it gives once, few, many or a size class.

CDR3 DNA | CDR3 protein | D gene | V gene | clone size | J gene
TGCAGTGCTAGAGATGGGGGACACCCTAACTATGGCTACACCTTC | CSARDGGHPNYGYTF | NA | TRBV20-1 | NA | TRBJ1-2
TGCAGTCCAAGACCCCAGGGGGCAGGCGGGGAGCTGTTTTTT | CSPRPQGAGGELFF | TRBD1 | TRBV20-1 | NA | TRBJ2-2
TGTGCCAGCAGCTTACCCCCGCCAGATACGCAGTATTTT | CASSLPPPDTQYF | NA | TRBV13 | NA | TRBJ2-3
TGTGCCAGCAGTTTCCTAGCGATCGTAACAGATACGCAGTATTTT | CASSFLAIVTDTQYF | NA | TRBV27 | few | TRBJ2-3
TGTGCCAGCAGTTTCGTCAGTAGGGGTGGCAATGAGCAGTTCTTC | CASSFVSRGGNEQFF | NA | TRBV28 | few | TRBJ2-1
TGTGCCAGCAGCTTCGCGGGAGAGGACCTTTTTTACAATGAGCAGTACTTC | CASSFAGEDLFYNEQYF | TRBD2 | TRBV7-2 | NA | TRBJ2-5
TGTGCCAGCAGTTACGCGGTTACAGGGTCCGGGGAGCTGTTTTTT | CASSYAVTGSGELFF | NA | TRBV6-6 | NA | TRBJ2-2
TGCGCCAGCAGCCAGAATTACGAGGGGGCAGAACTGTTTTTT | CASSQNYEGAELFF | TRBD1 | TRBV4-1 | NA | TRBJ1-4
TGTGCTAGTGGCCAGGGGGGTTACTACGAGCAGTACTTC | CASGQGGYYEQYF | NA | TRBV12-5 | NA | TRBJ2-7
TGTGCCAGCAGCGGAGGGGTAACAGGGGTCAATCAGCCCCAGCATTTT | CASSGGVTGVNQPQHF | TRBD1 | TRBV7-9 | NA | TRBJ1-5
TGTGCCAGCAGCTTAGTGGTTTGGGCAGGGGGCCCGAGCACAGATACGCAGTATTTT | CASSLVVWAGGPSTDTQYF | TRBD1 | TRBV7-2 | NA | TRBJ2-3
TGTGCCAGCTCACCAAGGCTAGCCTACAATGAGCAGTTCTTC | CASSPRLAYNEQFF | NA | TRBV18 | NA | TRBJ2-1
TGTGCCAGCAGCCCCACTTACCTACGAGAGCAGTACTTC | CASSPTYLREQYF | NA | TRBV3-1 | NA | TRBJ2-7
TGTGCCAGCAGCCAAGGGGCCAGCCATGTATATGGCTACACCTTC | CASSQGASHVYGYTF | NA | TRBV3-1 | NA | TRBJ1-2
TGTGCCAGCGTGAAGGGTCAGGGTACCTATGGCTACACCTTC | CASVKGQGTYGYTF | NA | TRBV6-1 | NA | TRBJ1-2
TGCAGTGCTGGAGATGGAGGCAGGGTGAACACTGAAGCTTTCTTT | CSAGDGGRVNTEAFF | NA | TRBV20-1 | NA | TRBJ1-1
TGCGCCAGCAGCGATACAGGGGGGAACGACGAGCAGTACTTC | CASSDTGGNDEQYF | TRBD1 | TRBV5-1 | NA | TRBJ2-7
TGTGCCACCACACGGGCTACCTACACAGATACGCAGTATTTT | CATTRATYTDTQYF | NA | TRBV10-3 | few | TRBJ2-3
TGCGCCAGCAGTGGCAGTTACACAGATACGCAGTATTTT | CASSGSYTDTQYF | NA | TRBV5-1 | NA | TRBJ2-3
TGTGCCAGCAGCCCATATTCAACAGAGGGGGCAGGTTACTATGGCTACACCTTC | CASSPYSTEGAGYYGYTF | TRBD1 | TRBV4-2 | NA | TRBJ1-2
TGTGCCAGCAGGCGTCTAGCGGGGGGGCCTGGGAATGAGCAGTTCTTT | CASRRLAGGPGNEQFF | TRBD2 | TRBV3-1 | NA | TRBJ2-1
TGTGCCAGCAGTTTCGGGCAGGGGATGATCTATGGCTACACCTTC | CASSFGQGMIYGYTF | NA | TRBV12-3/TRBV12-4 | NA | TRBJ1-2
TGCAGTGCTAGAACACCTCCGACAGCTGGAAACACCATATATTTT | CSARTPPTAGNTIYF | NA | TRBV20-1 | NA | TRBJ1-3
TGTGCCACCAGTGACGCACTAGCGCAAAAAAGAAATGAGCAGTTCTTC | CATSDALAQKRNEQFF | TRBD2 | TRBV24-1 | NA | TRBJ2-1
TGTGCCAGCAGTTACCGGGCTATTGGCAAATCCTACGAGCAGTACTTC | CASSYRAIGKSYEQYF | NA | TRBV6-2/TRBV6-3 | NA | TRBJ2-7
TGCGCCAGCAGCCAAGAACGGGTGACGGTCTTGGCAACTAATGAAAAACTGTTTTTT | CASSQERVTVLATNEKLFF | NA | TRBV4-3 | few | TRBJ1-4
TGTGCCAGCAGCCCCCGGACGGGTGATCCCTACGAGCAGTACTTC | CASSPRTGDPYEQYF | NA | TRBV7-9 | few | TRBJ2-7
TGTACCAGCCAGAGGGCCTATTATTACGAGCAGTACTTC | CTSQRAYYYEQYF | NA | TRBV2 | NA | TRBJ2-7
TGCAGTGCTCGACAGTTTATCCATAGCAACCAGCCCCAGCATTTT | CSARQFIHSNQPQHF | NA | TRBV20-1 | NA | TRBJ1-5
TGTGCCAGCAGTTACCCCCAGACGGGTCCAGAGACCCAGTACTTC | CASSYPQTGPETQYF | NA | TRBV6-2/TRBV6-3 | few | TRBJ2-5
TGTGCCCAAAAGTGGGACAGATATGGCTACACCTTC | CAQKWDRYGYTF | TRBD1 | TRBV30 | NA | TRBJ1-2
TGTGCCAGCAGCATCACTTGGGGGAAGTCCTACAATGAGCAGTACTTC | CASSITWGKSYNEQYF | NA | TRBV7-9 | few | TRBJ2-7
TGTGCCAGCAGTTACTCGAGTAGTCGGTTTAATGAAAAACTGTTTTTT | CASSYSSSRFNEKLFF | NA | TRBV6-5 | few | TRBJ1-4
TGTGCCAGCAGCAAATTTGTGGGACTTTCCTCCTACGAGCAGTACTTC | CASSKFVGLSSYEQYF | NA | TRBV13 | few | TRBJ2-7
TGTGCCATCAGTGATGGCAGGGAAAGCGGCTACACCTTC | CAISDGRESGYTF | NA | TRBV10-3 | NA | TRBJ1-2
TGCAGTGCTAGAGAGGATAAAACTAGCACAGATACGCAGTATTTT | CSAREDKTSTDTQYF | NA | TRBV20-1 | NA | TRBJ2-3
TGTGCCAGCAGTTTACCGGCAAGATTTACCTATGGCTACACCTTC | CASSLPARFTYGYTF | NA | TRBV12-3/TRBV12-4 | NA | TRBJ1-2
TGTGCCAGCACCCTTTTAGCGACAGGGGGAAGGGACAATGAGCAGTTCTTC | CASTLLATGGRDNEQFF | TRBD1 | TRBV28 | few | TRBJ2-1
TGTGCCAGCAGCCCTGAACCGGGACTAGCGGGAGGGCCGTGGTTCTTC | CASSPEPGLAGGPWFF | TRBD2 | TRBV7-2 | NA | TRBJ2-1
TGTGCCAGCAGTCGACAGCCATATAGCAATCAGCCCCAGCATTTT | CASSRQPYSNQPQHF | NA | TRBV5-5 | NA | TRBJ1-5
TGTGCCAGCAGCTTTGAATCCCCCCTTGCGCGAAGCTCCTACAATGAGCAGTTCTTC | CASSFESPLARSSYNEQFF | NA | TRBV7-2 | few | TRBJ2-1
TGTGCCAGCAGTTACTCCCGTATACTAATAGATAATTCACCCCTCCACTTT | CASSYSRILIDNSPLHF | NA | TRBV6-5 | few | TRBJ1-6
TGCAGTGCCCTAGTTGGGAACGAAAAACTGTTTTTT | CSALVGNEKLFF | NA | TRBV20-1 | NA | TRBJ1-4
TGTGCCAGCACTCCCCGGGGTCGGGCCGGCAGGTTCTTC | CASTPRGRAGRFF | NA | TRBV6-2/TRBV6-3 | many | TRBJ2-1
TGCAGCCTCAGAGCCCTTCGGAACACTGAAGCTTTCTTT | CSLRALRNTEAFF | NA | TRBV29-1 | NA | TRBJ1-1
TGTGCCAGCTCACCCAACCAGCAGCGCAATCAGCCCCAGCATTTT | CASSPNQQRNQPQHF | NA | TRBV18 | few | TRBJ1-5
TGTGCCAGCAGCTCAATAGCGGGGCGGAGTTCCTACGAGCAGTACTTC | CASSSIAGRSSYEQYF | TRBD2 | TRBV7-8 | many | TRBJ2-7
TGTGCCAGCAGCTTATCGAGCTCCTACAATGAGCAGTACTTC | CASSLSSSYNEQYF | NA | TRBV7-2 | NA | TRBJ2-7
TGTGCCAGCAGTACAGAAACACGTCCCGGGGAGCTGTTTTTT | CASSTETRPGELFF | NA | TRBV2 | NA | TRBJ2-2
TGTGCCAGCAGTGAGCGGCTGGGATATGGCTACACCTTC | CASSERLGYGYTF | NA | TRBV27 | once | TRBJ1-2
TGTGCCAGCAGCTTAATGCGAGGCGAGCAGTACTTC | CASSLMRGEQYF | NA | TRBV7-6 | few | TRBJ2-7
TGTGCCAGCAGCTCCCGGGTCTCCGGGACTAATGAAAAACTGTTTTTT | CASSSRVSGTNEKLFF | NA | TRBV13 | NA | TRBJ1-4
TGTGCCAGCAGTTCGGCGGACCGTGAAGCTTTCTTT | CASSSADREAFF | NA | TRBV27 | NA | TRBJ1-1
TGTGCCAGCAGTCTCGAGCGGGCCGCCTACAATGAGCAGTTCTTC | CASSLERAAYNEQFF | NA | TRBV27 | NA | TRBJ2-1
TGTGCCACCTTAGGGACAGGGGGTGGGAACACTGAAGCTTTCTTT | CATLGTGGGNTEAFF | TRBD1 | TRBV6-6 | NA | TRBJ1-1
TGTGCCAGCAGCAAACTAGCGGTACAAGAGACCCAGTACTTC | CASSKLAVQETQYF | TRBD2 | TRBV9 | few | TRBJ2-5
TGTGCCAGCTCGGGACTAGCGAACTACGAGCAGTACTTC | CASSGLANYEQYF | TRBD2 | TRBV19 | NA | TRBJ2-7
TGTGCCAGCAGTTATGTCACCCCGAAAATTTCCCAATACGTCGTGGGGGGATACAATGAGCAGTACTTC | CASSYVTPKISQYVVGGYNEQYF | NA | TRBV6-2/TRBV6-3 | NA | TRBJ2-7
TGTGCCAGCAGGCCTACTAGCGGGGGACCAGATACGCAGTATTTT | CASRPTSGGPDTQYF | TRBD2 | TRBV6-5 | NA | TRBJ2-3
TGTGCCAGCAGAACAAGGAGGATCGGTGAAAAACTGTTTTTT | CASRTRRIGEKLFF | NA | TRBV12-3/TRBV12-4 | few | TRBJ1-4